The 8 T cell receptor beta chains below come from one sample, sequenced in a study of blood T cell repertoires in COVID-19. Profiling relied on immunoSEQ multiplex PCR, and the TCRdb table lists in-frame clones only, not all of them. The sample has 200,000 to 250,000 clones, 83% seen once. The material sequenced was peripheral blood. Source of these receptors: a woman between 25 and 40 years old with COVID-19, enrolled during active disease.

V gene TRBV7-6 combines with J gene TRBJ2-5, with a possible D match to TRBD1 (5 bases). The CDR3 loop spans 14 amino acids. Trimming cost V 1 base and J 9 bases, with 15 bases left between them. Germline V gives CDR1 SGHVS, CDR2 FNYEAQ. In nucleotides, the CDR3 is TGTGCCAGCAGCTTAGGGGAACAGGAGACGGCCCAGTACTTC. Amino acids: CASSLGEQETAQYF. Based on the CDR3 plus reference TRBV7-6 and TRBJ2-5, the full variable domain is GAGVSQSPRYKVTKRGQDVALRCDPISGHVSLYWYRQALGQGPEFLTYFNYEAQQDKSGLPNDRFSAERPEGSISTLTIQRTEQRDSAMYRCASSLGEQETAQYFGPGTRLLVL.

This sequence joins TRBV6-1 and TRBJ1-5, with D possibly being TRBD1 (6 bases). The CDR3 extends over 13 amino acids. Trimming cost V 2 bases and J 6 bases, with 8 bases left between them. CDR1 and CDR2 from the germline V gene are MNHNS and SASEGT. The CDR3 DNA reads TGTGCCAGCAGTGAACAGGGGTTTCAGCCCCAGCATTTT. This encodes CASSEQGFQPQHF.

This clone was found many times. The rearrangement links TRBV7-2 to TRBJ2-5, with D possibly being TRBD2 (6 bases). CDR1 is SGHTA and CDR2 is FQGNSA in the germline V gene. This CDR3 contains 15 residues. V was trimmed by 5 bases and J by 4 bases, leaving 17 bases between them. The CDR3 region is CASSPQSTSPETQYF. Written as DNA, the CDR3 is TGTGCCAGCAGCCCGCAGTCGACTAGTCCAGAGACCCAGTACTTC.

This clone occurred once. CDR3 residues: CSSGLAGLTDTQYF. The DNA for the CDR3 is TGCAGCTCGGGCCTAGCGGGGCTCACAGATACGCAGTATTTT. The V call is TRBV29-1, the J call TRBJ2-3, with 9 positions matching TRBD2. Germline V gives CDR1 SQVTM, CDR2 ANQGSEA. This CDR3 comprises 14 residues. V shed 8 bases and J 2 bases; nucleotides not matched to a gene: 8.

The chain has TRBV7-9 and TRBJ1-1; D may be TRBD1 (6 bases). The CDR3 has 12 residues. Germline loops: CDR1 SEHNR, CDR2 FQNEAQ (reference sequence). The V gene lost 4 bases and the J gene lost 7 bases, with 10 bases spanning the gap. In DNA, the CDR3 is TGTGCCAGCAGCTCGGACAGAATTGAAGCTTTCTTT. It encodes CASSSDRIEAFF.

CDR3 sequence (DNA): TGTGCCAGCTCACCACGGGGGCCGGGGGGCACGAGCTCTGGAAACACCATATATTTT. This sequence encodes CASSPRGPGGTSSGNTIYF. V and J are TRBV18 and TRBJ1-3; maybe TRBD1 (6 bases). CDR1 is KGHSH, CDR2 LQKENI, per germline. The CDR3 loop spans 19 amino acids. Trimming removed 1 base from V and 0 bases from J, with 19 bases in between.

This chain connects TRBV11-2 to TRBJ2-3, with D possibly TRBD1 on 5 matching bases. The CDR3 runs 15 residues. V shed 1 base and J shed 0 bases, with 8 bases lying between them. Germline CDR1 is SGHAT and CDR2 is FQNNGV. CDR3 protein: CASSLGTRSTDTQYF. CDR3 sequence (DNA): TGTGCCAGCAGCTTAGGGACAAGAAGCACAGATACGCAGTATTTT.

CDR3 residues: CASSPRTSGTTDTQYF. DNA for the CDR3: TGTGCCAGCAGCCCCCGGACTAGCGGAACCACAGATACGCAGTATTTT. The J gene is TRBJ2-3, the V gene TRBV9, with 10 positions matching TRBD2. This CDR3 has 16 amino acids. Germline values: CDR1 SGDLS, CDR2 YYNGEE. The junction had 7 bases not matched to a gene; V was cut back by 4 bases and J by 2 bases.